This entry is about one T cell receptor (beta chain). The CDR3 is made up of 16 amino acids. V was pared by 4 bases and J by 4 bases, with 10 bases of the junction left unmatched. Germline V CDR1 and CDR2: MNHEY, SMNVEV (reference sequence). The data were taken from a study of blood T cell repertoires in COVID-19. Study-level background: Sites across the United States, Italy and Spain contributed samples from acute and convalescent COVID-19. T cells, B-cell-depleted T cells, or PBMCs supplied cDNA or gDNA.

Authors' analysis steps: The authors estimated nucleated cell counts from reference gene primer amplification. Assay used: immunoSEQ multiplex PCR; TCRdb lists only in-frame clones, some missing. V and J calls and clone size come straight from that table; D and trimming were deduced from the DNA. In the table there are some 76,000 clones, roughly 80% of which are singletons. This clonotype was sampled from a man in his forties or fifties with acute or convalescent COVID-19. The sequencing input was peripheral blood. The chain is built from TRBV27 and TRBJ1-2; 9 bases map to TRBD1. The CDR3 protein is CASSSGAGTGIYGYTF. The CDR3 nucleotides are TGTGCCAGCAGTTCGGGGGCCGGGACAGGGATCTATGGCTACACCTTC.